The 9 T cell receptor beta chains below all came from one sample that was sequenced in a study of cytomegalovirus exposure and HLA in healthy donors. PCR used 60 Vbeta primers and 13 Jbeta primers. Repertoires were generated with immunoSEQ multiplex PCR, while TCRdb's copy carries only in-frame clones and drops some. Among about 120,000 clones listed, 81% were seen once. The material sequenced was PBMCs. The receptors originated from a man younger than 35 in good health and CMV-seropositive.

The chain carries TRBV4-2 and TRBJ2-5; 12 bases are a match to TRBD2. The CDR3 has 18 residues. The V segment lost 5 bases and the J segment 2 bases; nucleotides outside the gene matches: 12. Per germline, CDR1 LGHNA and CDR2 YNFKEQ. CDR3 DNA sequence: TGTGCCAGCAGCGCCCGGACTAGCGGGGTAAACACACAAGAGACCCAGTACTTC. Encoded protein: CASSARTSGVNTQETQYF.

CDR3 loop: CASSLQGWEQFF. The CDR3 bases are TGTGCCAGCAGCTTACAGGGGTGGGAGCAGTTCTTC. The chain employs TRBV7-2 and TRBJ2-1, with TRBD1 as a possible D gene (6 bases). The germline V and J ends were trimmed by 2 bases and 10 bases, with 9 bases remaining between them. The germline V gene has CDR1 SGHTA and CDR2 FQGNSA. This CDR3 is built from 12 residues. Full variable domain (outside the CDR3, taken from reference TRBV7-2 and TRBJ2-1): GAGVSQSPSNKVTEKGKDVELRCDPISGHTALYWYRQSLGQGLEFLIYFQGNSAPDKSGLPSDRFSAERTGGSVSTLTIQRTQQEDSAVYLCASSLQGWEQFFGPGTRLTVL.

The chain couples TRBV5-1 to TRBJ2-1; 8 positions agree with TRBD2. V lost 0 bases and J lost 7; bases outside the gene matches: 15. Germline V gene data show CDR1 as SGHRS and CDR2 as YFSETQ. The CDR3 extends over 18 amino acids. The CDR3 DNA reads as TGCGCCAGCAGCTTGGATGGGCCTTATCGGGGGGGCCGTAATGAGCAGTTCTTC. Its translation is CASSLDGPYRGGRNEQFF.

In this sample, this clone turned up a few times. The V call is TRBV19, the J call TRBJ1-1; TRBD1 might be the D (5 bases). Germline V lookup: CDR1 LNHDA, CDR2 SQIVND (reference sequence). Trimming stripped 3 bases from V and 0 bases from J, with 5 bases between. The CDR3 runs to 13 residues. This CDR3 reads CASSMDMNTEAFF. Here the CDR3 DNA reads TGTGCCAGTAGTATGGACATGAACACTGAAGCTTTCTTT.

The chain combines TRBV30 with TRBJ2-1; TRBD2 matches 7 bases. The CDR3 is 16 amino acids. Trimming cost V 7 bases and J 0 bases; bases outside gene matches: 12. Germline V gene sequence: CDR1 GTSNPN, CDR2 SVGIG (reference sequence). The CDR3 region is CASPFLAALSYNEQFF. CDR3 nucleotide sequence: TGTGCCTCACCCTTTCTAGCGGCCCTCTCCTACAATGAGCAGTTCTTC. The entire variable domain, with the rest obtained from reference TRBV30 and TRBJ2-1, is as follows: SQTIHQWPATLVQPVGSPLSLECTVEGTSNPNLYWYRQAAGRGLQLLFYSVGIGQISSEVPQNLSASRPQDRQFILSSKKLLLSDSGFYLCASPFLAALSYNEQFFGPGTRLTVL.

This clone occurred a few times. V is TRBV21-1 and J is TRBJ1-2; whether TRBD1, the table's D call, matches the DNA was not checked. TRBV21-1 is given as a pseudogene. The CDR3 is made up of 18 amino acids. Written as DNA, the CDR3 is TGTGCCAGCAGCGACCAATCAACCGGGACAGGGTTGATCTATGGCTACACCTTC. Amino acid sequence: CASSDQSTGTGLIYGYTF.

The chain carries TRBV18 and TRBJ1-5; 8 positions match TRBD1. The V and J ends lost 2 bases and 7 bases, in that order; junction bases with no gene match: 4. The CDR3 length is 14 residues. Germline V lookup: CDR1 KGHSH, CDR2 LQKENI. CDR3 region: CASSPSQGGQPQHF. CDR3 DNA: TGTGCCAGCTCACCATCACAGGGGGGCCAGCCCCAGCATTTT.

This clone was seen more than once but under ten times. The chain carries TRBV30 and TRBJ1-2; the match to TRBD1 covers 8 bases. V was clipped by 1 base and J by 8 bases; unmatched bases: 12. Germline assignment: CDR1 GTSNPN and CDR2 SVGIG (reference sequence). CDR3 length equals 15 residues. The CDR3 DNA follows: TGTGCCTGGAGTGCCGGACAGGGAAGAGCAGGAGGCTACACCTTC. This encodes CAWSAGQGRAGGYTF.

The chain has TRBV30 and TRBJ1-1; 7 nucleotides line up with TRBD1. Germline lookup yields CDR1 GTSNPN and CDR2 SVGIG (reference sequence). V lost 3 bases, J lost 3 bases, and 4 bases stayed unmatched. CDR3 length equals 13 residues. The chain's CDR3 is CAWRDDRDTEAFF. The CDR3 DNA reads as TGTGCCTGGAGAGATGACAGGGACACTGAAGCTTTCTTT.